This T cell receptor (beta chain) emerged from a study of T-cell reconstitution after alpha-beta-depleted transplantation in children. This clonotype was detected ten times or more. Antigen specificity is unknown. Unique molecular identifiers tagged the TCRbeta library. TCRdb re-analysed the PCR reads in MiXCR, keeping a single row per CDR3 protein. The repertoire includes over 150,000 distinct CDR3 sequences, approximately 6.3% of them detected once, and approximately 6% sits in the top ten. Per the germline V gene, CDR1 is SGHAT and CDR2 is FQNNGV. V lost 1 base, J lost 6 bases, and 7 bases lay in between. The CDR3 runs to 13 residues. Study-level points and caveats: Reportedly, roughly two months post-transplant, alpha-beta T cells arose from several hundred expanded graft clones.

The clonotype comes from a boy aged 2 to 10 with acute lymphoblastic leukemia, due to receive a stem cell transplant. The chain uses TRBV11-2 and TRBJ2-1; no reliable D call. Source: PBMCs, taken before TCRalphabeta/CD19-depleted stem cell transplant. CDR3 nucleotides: TGTGCCAGCAGCTTAGGTATGGGCAATGAGCAGTTCTTC. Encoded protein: CASSLGMGNEQFF.